The clone carrying this T cell receptor beta chain was detected once. Sequenced by immunoSEQ multiplex PCR; TCRdb stores in-frame clones only, minus some. The repertoire holds fewer than 85,000 clones, with nearly 90% as singletons. These data originate in a study of radiation and T cells in renal cell carcinoma. CDR1 is MRHNA and CDR2 is SNTAGT in the germline V gene. V was pared by 6 bases and J by 4 bases, with 9 bases between. The CDR3 spans 13 residues. Time point of the sample: blood 4 weeks post-SBRT, at nephrectomy. As for treatment: 15 Gy SBRT to primary tumor, nephrectomy 4 weeks later. The V and J genes are TRBV6-4 and TRBJ2-2, with D perhaps matching TRBD1 (5 bases). The sample in question was blood, obtained from a patient whose treatment included radiotherapy and nephrectomy. The TCR originated in a woman in her 70s with renal cell carcinoma. As DNA, the CDR3 is TGTGCCAGCAGGGGGCAGAGCACCGGGGAGCTGTTTTTT. As protein: CASRGQSTGELFF.